The 25 T cell receptor beta chains below were found in one sample sequenced in a study of cytomegalovirus exposure and HLA in healthy donors. Primers for the PCR totalled 60 Vbeta and 13 Jbeta. Repertoires were generated with immunoSEQ multiplex PCR, while TCRdb's copy carries only in-frame clones and drops some. The data show roughly 89,000 clones, roughly 76% seen once. The sequencing input was PBMCs. These receptors all stem from a woman aged 25 to 45 in good health and CMV-seronegative.

This clone was observed a handful of times. The chain carries TRBV28 and TRBJ2-4, with a weak D call TRBD2 (6 bases). Trimming removed 6 bases from V and 1 base from J, with 22 bases in between. CDR1 is MDHEN and CDR2 is SYDVKM in the germline V gene. The CDR3 is 18 residues long. CDR3 amino acids: CASRVVGGENLAKNIQYF. CDR3 bases: TGTGCCAGCAGGGTGGTGGGCGGGGAAAATCTTGCCAAAAACATTCAGTACTTC.

The rearrangement uses TRBV2 and TRBJ1-1; D remains unclear. From germline, CDR1 is SNHLY and CDR2 FYNNEI. Trimming took 9 bases from V and 3 from J, leaving 5 bases between them. The CDR3 is made up of 10 amino acids. The CDR3 loop reads CASIYTEAFF. CDR3 in DNA: TGTGCCAGTATATACACTGAAGCTTTCTTT.

The chain joins TRBV29-1 to TRBJ2-7; TRBD1 aligns across 10 bases. The CDR3 covers 14 residues. In germline, CDR1 is SQVTM, CDR2 ANQGSEA. J lost 2 bases, V lost 6 bases, and 7 bases had no gene match. CDR3 bases: TGCAGCGTAGTCCGGGACAGGGGCCCCTACGAGCAGTACTTC. Encoded protein: CSVVRDRGPYEQYF.

This chain connects TRBV18 to TRBJ1-2; D gene uncertain. Trimming pared 2 bases from V and 0 bases from J, leaving 19 bases between. Per the germline V gene, CDR1 is KGHSH and CDR2 is LQKENI. This CDR3 has 18 residues. CDR3 sequence: CASSPEVTPSQANYGYTF. The CDR3 DNA is TGTGCCAGCTCACCAGAGGTGACCCCATCCCAAGCTAACTATGGCTACACCTTC.

CDR3 protein: CASSLGLAGGMQETQYF. Here the CDR3 DNA reads TGTGCCAGCAGCTTGGGACTAGCGGGAGGGATGCAAGAGACCCAGTACTTC. V is TRBV7-2 and J is TRBJ2-5, with 16 bases lining up with TRBD2. This CDR3 region has 17 residues. J lost 2 bases, V lost 3 bases, and 3 bases had no gene match. Germline V gene data show CDR1 as SGHTA and CDR2 as FQGNSA.

This clone was seen only a few times. The V call is TRBV5-1, the J call TRBJ2-5, with D perhaps matching TRBD1 (6 bases). The V gene's germline CDR1 is SGHRS and CDR2 YFSETQ. The CDR3 consists of 15 residues. V lost 4 bases, J lost 4 bases, and 17 bases lay in between. CDR3 DNA: TGCGCCAGCAGCCCCTCCGGGGCAGGGGTAGAGACCCAGTACTTC. This translates into CASSPSGAGVETQYF.

The genes are TRBV7-3 and TRBJ2-1, with D tentatively TRBD2 (5 bases). This CDR3 spans 16 amino acids. The V end lost 5 bases, the J end lost 0 bases, and 14 bases lay between the germline ends. Germline loops: CDR1 SGHTA, CDR2 FQGTGA. The CDR3, as DNA: TGTGCCAGCAGCCCCCAATGGGAGAGCTCCTACAATGAGCAGTTCTTC. Its translation: CASSPQWESSYNEQFF.

V usage is TRBV6-6 and J usage is TRBJ2-3; 8 nucleotides match TRBD1. Germline loops: CDR1 MNHNY, CDR2 SVGAGI (reference sequence). This CDR3 comprises 15 residues. The junction had 9 bases not matched to a gene; V was cut back by 0 bases and J by 10 bases. CDR3 nucleotide sequence: TGTGCCAGCAGTTACTCGATCGAGGACAGGGCTGCGCAGTATTTT. This codes for CASSYSIEDRAAQYF.

The chain recombines TRBV18 with TRBJ2-7; TRBD1 might be the D (6 bases). The CDR3 is 14 amino acids. V lost 3 bases and J lost 3, with 12 bases in between. In germline, CDR1 is KGHSH, CDR2 LQKENI. CDR3 sequence reads: CASSPGTTNYEQYF. CDR3 DNA: TGTGCCAGCTCACCCGGGACAACCAACTACGAGCAGTACTTC.

The rearrangement uses TRBV28 and TRBJ1-2; no firm D call. From germline, CDR1 is MDHEN and CDR2 SYDVKM. V shed 5 bases and J shed 5 bases, with 9 bases lying between them. This CDR3 has 12 residues. In nucleotides, the CDR3 is TGTGCCAGCAGTCCTCCCTTTTATGGCTACACCTTC. Encoded protein: CASSPPFYGYTF.

The gene calls are TRBV27 and TRBJ1-2; possibly TRBD1 for D (6 bases). The CDR3 has 16 amino acids. Germline values: CDR1 MNHEY, CDR2 SMNVEV (reference sequence). The V and J ends lost 2 bases and 8 bases respectively, with 21 bases between them. This chain's CDR3 is CASSLSVQTGSLGYTF. DNA for the CDR3: TGTGCCAGCAGTTTAAGTGTCCAGACAGGATCGCTCGGCTACACCTTC.

The CDR3 reads CASSATSGRASYEQYF. CDR3 sequence (DNA): TGTGCCAGCAGCGCAACTAGCGGGCGAGCCTCCTACGAGCAGTACTTC. The chain recombines TRBV5-4 with TRBJ2-7, with 9 nucleotides matching TRBD2. Germline CDR1 and CDR2: SGHNT and YYREEE (reference sequence). Trimming removed 4 bases from V and 0 bases from J; junction bases left unmatched: 8. This CDR3 has 16 amino acids.

This clone was counted a few times. The chain uses TRBV27 and TRBJ2-5; no reliable D call. This CDR3 has 14 amino acids. Looked up from germline, CDR1 is MNHEY and CDR2 is SMNVEV (reference sequence). The germline V and J ends were trimmed by 1 base and 2 bases, with 8 bases remaining between them. The CDR3 protein is CASSLLASQETQYF. DNA of the CDR3: TGTGCCAGCAGTTTATTGGCCAGTCAAGAGACCCAGTACTTC.

The chain links TRBV10-3 to TRBJ2-1, with a possible D match to TRBD1 (6 bases). Germline V gives CDR1 ENHRY, CDR2 SYGVKD. The V and J ends lost 10 bases and 0 bases respectively, with 13 bases between them. The CDR3 is made up of 14 amino acids. CDR3 bases: TGTGCCAGCAAAGGACAGATCTCCTACAATGAGCAGTTCTTC. Translated: CASKGQISYNEQFF.

This clone has more than one count but fewer than ten. The gene calls are TRBV6-5 and TRBJ2-1, with 8 bases aligning to TRBD1. This CDR3 spans 13 amino acids. V lost 6 bases to trimming and J lost 3 bases; unmatched junction nucleotides: 1. The germline gives CDR1 MNHEY, CDR2 SVGAGI. The CDR3 DNA reads TGTGCCAGCAGACAGGGGGTCTACAATGAGCAGTTCTTC. It yields the protein CASRQGVYNEQFF.

This clone was found a few times. V and J are TRBV5-4 and TRBJ2-7; 7 nucleotides align to TRBD1. Trimming at V came to 4 bases and at J to 1 base, leaving 11 bases not matched to a gene. The CDR3 loop spans 16 amino acids. Germline V CDR1 and CDR2: SGHNT, YYREEE (reference sequence). The CDR3 reads CASSPGLGTASYEQYF. The CDR3 coding sequence is TGTGCCAGCAGCCCTGGCCTCGGGACAGCTTCCTACGAGCAGTACTTC.

J is TRBJ1-4 and V is TRBV4-3; 10 bases fit TRBD1. This CDR3 has 17 residues. Germline CDR1 is LGHNA and CDR2 is YSLEER. V was clipped by 0 bases and J by 4 bases; unmatched bases: 5. The CDR3, as DNA: TGCGCCAGCAGCCAAGAAATTAGGGACAGGGGTAATGAAAAACTGTTTTTT. Residues: CASSQEIRDRGNEKLFF.

The chain is built from TRBV11-2 and TRBJ2-5, with 10 positions matching TRBD2. CDR3 length equals 15 residues. Germline assignment: CDR1 SGHAT and CDR2 FQNNGV. The trim removed 6 bases at V and 3 bases at J, leaving 7 bases unmatched. CDR3 protein: CASSLTSGIEETQYF. Here the CDR3 DNA reads TGTGCCAGCAGTTTAACTAGCGGGATCGAAGAGACCCAGTACTTC.

This clone has just a few counts. V and J are TRBV2 and TRBJ1-1; 9 bases agree with TRBD1. The ends lost 5 bases at V and 1 base at J; junction bases unmatched: 8. CDR1 is SNHLY, CDR2 FYNNEI, per germline. The CDR3 has 16 residues. CDR3: CASSWGQGLTNTEAFF. Here the CDR3 DNA reads TGTGCCAGCAGTTGGGGACAGGGCCTAACGAACACTGAAGCTTTCTTT.

This sequence joins TRBV5-1 and TRBJ2-1; 11 nucleotides line up with TRBD2. The CDR3 is 19 amino acids. The V gene end was trimmed by 4 bases and the J gene end by 0 bases; junction bases not matched to a gene: 12. Per the germline V gene, CDR1 is SGHRS and CDR2 is YFSETQ. CDR3 in amino acids: CASSHLAGGPSTSYNEQFF. CDR3 coding DNA: TGCGCCAGCAGCCACTTAGCGGGAGGGCCCTCAACCTCCTACAATGAGCAGTTCTTC.

The V and J genes are TRBV5-8 and TRBJ1-2, with unresolved D. Trimming stripped 4 bases from V and 1 base from J, with 8 bases between. The CDR3 has 13 residues. The V gene's germline CDR1 is SGHTS and CDR2 YDEGEE. This CDR3 is CASSHGINYGYTF. The CDR3 coding sequence is TGTGCCAGCAGCCACGGGATTAACTATGGCTACACCTTC.

The rearrangement joins TRBV28 to TRBJ2-7; TRBD1 matches at 11 bases. CDR3 length: 14 residues. Germline V gives CDR1 MDHEN, CDR2 SYDVKM. Trimming cost V 6 bases and J 3 bases; bases outside gene matches: 4. The CDR3 DNA reads TGTGCCAGCAGCCGGACAGGGGGCCTCTACGAGCAGTACTTC. This codes for CASSRTGGLYEQYF.

The J gene is TRBJ2-7, the V gene TRBV27, with TRBD1 matching over 8 bases. The CDR3 is made up of 15 amino acids. Germline V gene sequence: CDR1 MNHEY, CDR2 SMNVEV (reference sequence). V was pared by 5 bases and J by 4 bases, with 10 bases of the junction left unmatched. For the CDR3, the DNA is TGTGCCAGCAGTACGGCCGGGACAGGTCCGTACGAGCAGTACTTC. Encoded protein: CASSTAGTGPYEQYF.

The chain recombines TRBV10-1 with TRBJ2-5; 11 bases agree with TRBD2. V gave up 6 bases and J gave up 13 bases; unmatched junction bases: 4. This CDR3 has 11 residues. Germline values: CDR1 WNHNN, CDR2 SYGVQD (reference sequence). The CDR3 DNA is TGCGCCAGCAGGGGGACTAGCGGTTTGTACTTC. Its translation is CASRGTSGLYF.

The chain employs TRBV6-6 and TRBJ2-1; a weak D match, TRBD2 (5 bases). V lost 0 bases and J 8 bases, leaving 8 bases between the germline ends. The germline CDR1 and CDR2 sequences are MNHNY and SVGAGI (reference sequence). CDR3 length equals 13 residues. The CDR3 loop is CASSYSRGYEQFF. In DNA form, the CDR3 reads TGTGCCAGCAGTTACTCGAGAGGGTATGAGCAGTTCTTC.